This record concerns one T cell receptor (beta chain) sequence. Its matching antigen is unknown. Per the original methods: It was from CDR3 differences across clinicopathological groups that a distant-metastasis classifier for papillary thyroid cancer was built. TCRdb re-called the PCR reads via MiXCR. The V and J calls follow TCRdb's processing rather than the paper's. Seen here are tens of thousands of clones, around 20% observed once, and the top ten hold approximately 3.8%. These data are taken from a study of metastatic and nonmetastatic thyroid tumors. Overall study findings and caveats: In both blood and tumor samples, TCR beta diversity was reported significantly higher for malignant than benign nodules.

Unmatched junction bases numbered 0, after V lost 5 bases and J lost 1 base. From germline, CDR1 is GTSNPN and CDR2 SVGIG (reference sequence). There are 14 residues in the CDR3. Patients were all untreated before their thyroid surgery. The chain recombines TRBV30 with TRBJ2-1, with 12 bases identical to TRBD2. Source material: blood. The receptor's source is a male donor with papillary thyroid cancer or a benign thyroid nodule (not recorded which). Some clones in this sample may be carry-over from other donors' samples. The CDR3 coding sequence is TGTGCCTGGGGGACTAGCGGGTCCTACAATGAGCAGTTCTTC. This translates into CAWGTSGSYNEQFF.